Listed below are T cell receptor beta chains from one sample, sequenced in a study of graft-versus-host responses after intestinal transplantation. Generated by immunoSEQ multiplex PCR, the TCRdb table keeps only in-frame clones and is missing some. The sample shows approximately 22,000 clones, under 50% of them seen only once. The sequenced sample was alloreactive CD4+ T cells from a mixed lymphocyte reaction culture, obtained before intestinal transplant. These receptors originate from a human patient who received an intestinal transplant. Both conserved end residues are part of each CDR3. D genes are given only for firm matches. Clone size, where shown, is once, few, many, or a class for clones that have expanded.

. | TRBJ1-1 | TRBV18 | . | CASSPNMNTEAFF | TGTGCCAGCTCACCGAACATGAACACTGAAGCTTTCTTT
. | TRBJ1-1 | TRBV6-5 | . | CASKERNTEAFF | TGTGCCAGCAAGGAGAGGAACACTGAAGCTTTCTTT
. | TRBJ2-1 | TRBV7-7 | . | CASSRGTGEQFF | TGTGCTAGCAGCCGCGGGACTGGAGAGCAGTTCTTC
. | TRBJ1-1 | TRBV18 | TRBD1 | CASSPGQGNTEAFF | TGTGCCAGCTCACCAGGACAGGGGAACACTGAAGCTTTCTTT
. | TRBJ2-1 | TRBV12-5 | TRBD2 | CASGGGLAGGYEQFF | TGTGCTAGTGGTGGCGGACTAGCGGGGGGTTATGAGCAGTTCTTC
. | TRBJ1-1 | TRBV11-3 | . | CASSLGPGTEAFF | TGTGCCAGCAGCTTAGGGCCGGGCACTGAAGCTTTCTTT
few | TRBJ2-2 | TRBV6-5 | TRBD1 | CASRRDRNTGELFF | TGTGCCAGCAGGAGGGACAGGAACACCGGGGAGCTGTTTTTT
. | TRBJ2-4 | TRBV18 | . | CASSPQPGWDIQYF | TGTGCCAGCTCACCACAGCCAGGGTGGGACATTCAGTACTTC
few | TRBJ1-3 | TRBV7-9 | TRBD1 | CASSDTGAGNTIYF | TGTGCCAGCAGCGACACAGGGGCCGGAAACACCATATATTTT
. | TRBJ2-3 | TRBV5-1 | TRBD2 | CASSDPSGGGDTQYF | TGCGCCAGCAGCGACCCTAGCGGGGGGGGAGATACGCAGTATTTT
. | TRBJ2-1 | TRBV2 | TRBD1 | CASIRDRGNEQFF | TGTGCCAGCATTCGGGACAGGGGCAATGAGCAGTTCTTC
. | TRBJ1-3 | TRBV7-2 | . | CASSQGNTIYF | TGTGCCAGCAGCCAGGGAAACACCATATATTTT
. | TRBJ1-1 | TRBV6-5 | . | CASSFLRQANTEAFF | TGTGCCAGCAGTTTCCTCAGGCAGGCCAACACTGAAGCTTTCTTT
. | TRBJ2-1 | TRBV5-6 | TRBD1 | CASSLGGLEQFF | TGTGCCAGCAGCCTAGGGGGCTTAGAGCAGTTCTTC
. | TRBJ1-5 | TRBV2 | . | CASSERGAAAEPQHF | TGTGCCAGCAGTGAACGGGGGGCGGCTGCGGAGCCCCAGCATTTT
. | TRBJ2-3 | TRBV4-2 | . | CASSQEVIVSDTQYF | TGTGCCAGCAGCCAAGAGGTGATAGTCTCAGATACGCAGTATTTT